One and the same sample provided the 21 T cell receptor beta chains below, sequenced in a study of CD8+ T cells in alopecia areata. Treatment indicated: oral pan-JAK inhibitor, 5-10 mg twice daily. Sequencing relied on a cDNA template that was reverse transcribed from extracted RNA. The method was immunoSEQ multiplex PCR; TCRdb's version includes in-frame clones alone and lacks a portion of them. The sample includes 200,000 to 250,000 clones, under 70% of them seen just once. Here the sequenced sample was CD4+ T cells sorted from blood, taken at week 4, from a patient treated with tofacitinib. The receptors derive from a human donor with alopecia areata.

This sequence joins TRBV28 and TRBJ2-7; D not certain. This CDR3 is 12 amino acids long. Germline values: CDR1 MDHEN, CDR2 SYDVKM. The V end was cut by 3 bases, the J end by 3 bases, with 6 bases between. This chain's CDR3 is CASSLVGYEQYF. CDR3 in DNA: TGTGCCAGCAGTTTGGTCGGCTACGAGCAGTACTTC.

The rearrangement links TRBV15 to TRBJ1-5; the D is unclear. The ends were cut back, 4 bases at V and 7 bases at J, with 11 bases in the middle. CDR1 is LNHNV, CDR2 YYDKDF, per germline (reference sequence). This CDR3 contains 13 residues. The CDR3 bases are TGTGCCACCAGCACAGGTTCGGGGCAGCCCCAGCATTTT. Amino acid sequence: CATSTGSGQPQHF.

The chain combines TRBV29-1 with TRBJ1-3, with 7 bases fitting TRBD1. Germline V gives CDR1 SQVTM, CDR2 ANQGSEA. The CDR3 has 16 amino acids. Trimming removed 0 bases from V and 0 bases from J; junction bases left unmatched: 5. For the CDR3, the DNA is TGCAGCGTTGAAGAGTGGGGACAGATCTCTGGAAACACCATATATTTT. This encodes CSVEEWGQISGNTIYF. Using reference TRBV29-1 and TRBJ1-3 for the parts outside the CDR3, the full variable domain is SAVISQKPSRDICQRGTSLTIQCQVDSQVTMMFWYRQQPGQSLTLIATANQGSEATYESGFVIDKFPISRPNLTFSTLTVSNMSPEDSSIYLCSVEEWGQISGNTIYFGEGSWLTVV.

The rearrangement joins TRBV19 to TRBJ1-2, with a weak D call TRBD1 (5 bases). Germline V lookup: CDR1 LNHDA, CDR2 SQIVND (reference sequence). This CDR3 is 16 amino acids long. V shed 6 bases and J shed 0 bases, with 17 bases lying between them. The CDR3 DNA reads TGTGCCAGTAGGGGAGGGGCAACAGGACCTAACTATGGCTACACCTTC. This sequence encodes CASRGGATGPNYGYTF. The whole variable domain, remainder taken from reference TRBV19 and TRBJ1-2, is DGGITQSPKYLFRKEGQNVTLSCEQNLNHDAMYWYRQDPGQGLRLIYYSQIVNDFQKGDIAEGYSVSREKKESFPLTVTSAQKNPTAFYLCASRGGATGPNYGYTFGSGTRLTVV.

The chain's CDR3 is CASSPPFGPQHF. In DNA, the CDR3 is TGTGCCAGCAGTCCTCCCTTTGGGCCCCAGCATTTT. This rearrangement joins TRBV27 to TRBJ1-5; D remains unclear. Germline values: CDR1 MNHEY, CDR2 SMNVEV (reference sequence). This CDR3 contains 12 residues. V shed 5 bases and J shed 9 bases, with 11 bases lying between them.

This clone was seen only once. The genes are TRBV5-1 and TRBJ2-1, with 10 nucleotides matching TRBD2. V trimming: 6 bases; J trimming: 12 bases; junction bases outside the gene matches: 12. The CDR3 covers 14 residues. Germline V gene data show CDR1 as SGHRS and CDR2 as YFSETQ. The CDR3 nucleotides read TGCGCCAGCATGGCCGGGACTAGCGTCTTAGTGCAGTTCTTC. The encoded protein is CASMAGTSVLVQFF.

The J gene is TRBJ2-4, the V gene TRBV29-1; D may be TRBD2 (5 bases). The V end lost 4 bases, the J end lost 5 bases, and 15 bases lay between the germline ends. Germline V CDR1 and CDR2: SQVTM, ANQGSEA. This CDR3 is 14 amino acids long. Here the CDR3 reads CSVVSGTYENIQYF. CDR3 bases: TGCAGCGTTGTGAGCGGTACTTATGAAAACATTCAGTACTTC.

V usage is TRBV6-1 and J usage is TRBJ1-6; D remains unclear. Germline values: CDR1 MNHNS, CDR2 SASEGT. The V end was cut by 4 bases, the J end by 0 bases, with 10 bases between. This CDR3 comprises 16 residues. The CDR3, as DNA: TGTGCCAGCAGTGCGATGGGAGGCTCCTATAATTCACCCCTCCACTTT. This codes for CASSAMGGSYNSPLHF.

V is TRBV5-6 and J is TRBJ2-1; 9 nucleotides align to TRBD2. The germline V gene has CDR1 SGHDT and CDR2 YYEEEE. The CDR3 is made up of 16 amino acids. Trimming removed 0 bases from V and 4 bases from J; junction bases left unmatched: 5. As DNA, the CDR3 is TGTGCCAGCAGCTTGGGTCCTAGCGGGGCGTACAATGAGCAGTTCTTC. This codes for CASSLGPSGAYNEQFF.

This clone was picked up a small number of times. This rearrangement joins TRBV7-2 to TRBJ2-3; either TRBD1 or TRBD2 may fit D (6 bases each). The germline V gene encodes CDR1 SGHTA and CDR2 FQGNSA. V dropped 3 bases and J dropped 2 bases, with 15 bases sitting between them. The CDR3 runs to 16 residues. CDR3 in amino acids: CASSLGLRGATDTQYF. CDR3 sequence (DNA): TGTGCCAGCAGCTTGGGGCTTAGGGGGGCCACAGATACGCAGTATTTT.

CDR3 region: CAWSLSLAGGPYF. CDR3 coding DNA: TGTGCCTGGAGTCTCTCACTAGCGGGGGGACCGTACTTC. The chain joins TRBV30 to TRBJ2-7; 12 bases agree with TRBD2. The CDR3 has 13 amino acids. Germline lookup yields CDR1 GTSNPN and CDR2 SVGIG (reference sequence). Trimming cost V 2 bases and J 12 bases; bases outside gene matches: 8.

The genes are TRBV11-2 and TRBJ1-5, with a tentative D call TRBD1 (5 bases). Germline lookup yields CDR1 SGHAT and CDR2 FQNNGV. V was shortened by 0 bases and J by 5 bases, with 11 bases between the two germline ends. This CDR3 comprises 15 residues. In DNA, the CDR3 is TGTGCCAGCAGCTTAGAAGCGGGACCGCATCAGCCCCAGCATTTT. Its translation is CASSLEAGPHQPQHF.

This CDR3 reads CASSLGGGEQYF. The DNA for the CDR3 is TGTGCCAGCAGCTTAGGCGGTGGGGAGCAGTACTTC. The rearrangement joins TRBV7-2 to TRBJ2-7; no reliable D call. Germline V CDR1 and CDR2: SGHTA, FQGNSA. The CDR3 consists of 12 residues. Trimming took off 1 base at V and 7 bases at J, with 8 bases between the two ends.

This clone was seen a single time. The rearrangement links TRBV19 to TRBJ2-5, with TRBD2 identical over 11 bases. V shed 6 bases, J shed 8 bases, and the junction held 11 bases outside the gene matches. The CDR3 runs 15 residues. CDR1 is LNHDA and CDR2 is SQIVND in the germline V gene (reference sequence). The CDR3 bases are TGTGCCAGTAGCCCCGGGGCTAGCGGGGGGCTAACCCAGTACTTC. Amino acid sequence: CASSPGASGGLTQYF. Full variable domain (rest looked up from reference TRBV19 and TRBJ2-5): DGGITQSPKYLFRKEGQNVTLSCEQNLNHDAMYWYRQDPGQGLRLIYYSQIVNDFQKGDIAEGYSVSREKKESFPLTVTSAQKNPTAFYLCASSPGASGGLTQYFGPGTRLLVL.

This clone was seen more than once but under ten times. The chain recombines TRBV18 with TRBJ2-7; D is possibly TRBD1 or TRBD2 (5 bases each). The CDR3 runs 15 residues. The V gene's germline CDR1 is KGHSH and CDR2 LQKENI. Trimming took 3 bases from V and 6 from J, leaving 18 bases between them. This CDR3 is CASSPPRAGRGEQYF. CDR3 in DNA: TGTGCCAGCTCACCTCCTCGGGCAGGGAGAGGCGAGCAGTACTTC.

The rearrangement uses TRBV9 and TRBJ2-3; D may be TRBD1 or TRBD2 (5 bases each). Trimming stripped 1 base from V and 2 bases from J, with 14 bases between. The germline gives CDR1 SGDLS, CDR2 YYNGEE. The CDR3 loop spans 16 amino acids. The DNA of the CDR3 is TGTGCCAGCAGCGTAAGGGGTAGAGGGACCACAGATACGCAGTATTTT. Amino acids: CASSVRGRGTTDTQYF.

The gene calls are TRBV6-6 and TRBJ2-7; possible D gene TRBD1, 5 bases. Deletions cut 4 bases from V and 7 bases from J, with 14 bases between. Germline CDR1 reads MNHNY; CDR2 reads SVGAGI (reference sequence). This CDR3 spans 13 amino acids. The CDR3 sequence: CASSFRQGEEQYF. In nucleotides, the CDR3 is TGTGCCAGCAGTTTCCGGCAGGGCGAGGAGCAGTACTTC.

The chain combines TRBV5-1 with TRBJ2-4; possible D gene TRBD2, 5 bases. Germline CDR1 reads SGHRS; CDR2 reads YFSETQ. The CDR3 sequence is 15 residues long. V lost 2 bases and J lost 0, with 9 bases in between. The CDR3 region has the DNA TGCGCCAGCAGCTTTGAGAGCGGAGCCAAAAACATTCAGTACTTC. Residues: CASSFESGAKNIQYF.

This clone was seen more than once but under ten times. The J gene is TRBJ1-1, the V gene TRBV5-6; D may be TRBD1 (5 bases). V dropped 1 base and J dropped 4 bases, with 14 bases sitting between them. CDR1 and CDR2 from the germline V gene are SGHDT and YYEEEE. The CDR3 sequence is 15 residues long. CDR3 region: CASSLMQGYVTEAFF. The CDR3 nucleotides read TGTGCCAGCAGCTTGATGCAGGGCTATGTCACTGAAGCTTTCTTT.

The chain couples TRBV7-2 to TRBJ1-1; D is unclear. CDR1 and CDR2 from the germline V gene are SGHTA and FQGNSA. Trimming cost V 5 bases and J 4 bases, with 14 bases left between them. The CDR3 sequence is 14 residues long. CDR3 protein: CASSPRTGSTEAFF. The CDR3, as DNA: TGTGCCAGCAGCCCCCGAACTGGGAGCACTGAAGCTTTCTTT. Supplemented by reference TRBV7-2 and TRBJ1-1, the full variable domain reads GAGVSQSPSNKVTEKGKDVELRCDPISGHTALYWYRQSLGQGLEFLIYFQGNSAPDKSGLPSDRFSAERTGGSVSTLTIQRTQQEDSAVYLCASSPRTGSTEAFFGQGTRLTVV.

This clone was detected ten times or more. V is TRBV7-2 and J is TRBJ2-3; 11 bases agree with TRBD2. The V gene end was trimmed by 1 base and the J gene end by 4 bases; junction bases not matched to a gene: 13. There are 19 residues in the CDR3. Germline CDR1 reads SGHTA; CDR2 reads FQGNSA. The CDR3 sequence: CASSLGGSLAGGPADTQYF. DNA for the CDR3: TGTGCCAGCAGCTTAGGTGGCTCCCTAGCGGGAGGACCCGCAGATACGCAGTATTTT.